This entry features one T cell receptor beta chain sequence. What it recognizes is unknown. Germline CDR1 MNHEY, CDR2 SMNVEV (reference sequence). This CDR3 has 14 residues. The V segment lost 5 bases and the J segment 5 bases; nucleotides outside the gene matches: 7. Using its own MiXCR run on the reads, TCRdb lists one record per CDR3 protein. The table lists about 360,000 distinct CDR3 sequences, 18% of them singletons. The data are from a study of T cell repertoires in cytomegalovirus infection. General study results and limits: Adding up the frequency of public TCR beta families identified people who carried CMV plus the relevant HLA. Predominance within the ex vivo response was attributable to HLA-C-restricted CMV-specific TCR beta clonotypes.

This chain links TRBV27 with TRBJ1-1; TRBD1 matches at 8 bases. The sequence was obtained from a human donor in good health (CMV status not recorded). Some clones in this sample may be carry-over from other donors' samples. Sequenced: PBMCs. CDR3 sequence reads: CASSRRQGKTEAFF. The CDR3 DNA follows: TGTGCCAGCAGTCGGAGACAGGGGAAAACTGAAGCTTTCTTT.